The present TCR beta chain was sequenced within a study of ipilimumab plus nivolumab after autologous stem cell transplantation. In the study overall: Typical patient got a handful of ipilimumab doses and seven to nine nivolumab doses (median). Myeloma patients were high-risk transplant-naive or relapsed within 3 years of first autologous transplant.

The CDR3 has 13 amino acids. Germline CDR1 MDHEN, CDR2 SYDVKM. Trimming pared 3 bases from V and 5 bases from J, leaving 10 bases between. Repertoires were generated with immunoSEQ multiplex PCR, while TCRdb's copy carries only in-frame clones and drops some. Here the sample spans about 4,800 clones, about two thirds being singletons. Study-wide points: TCR repertoire, Treg phenotype and gut microbiota reportedly support more study of this approach.

Of note for this clone: Its specificity is not known.

Ipilimumab, 1 mg/kg, started 14 to 28 days after autologous transplant. The sequence derives from a male donor with multiple myeloma. Sequenced here: PBMCs, sampled in a trial of ipilimumab plus nivolumab as post-transplant consolidation. The rearrangement links TRBV28 to TRBJ2-5, with unresolved D. The CDR3 DNA sequence: TGTGCCAGCAGTTTTATAGGGTCGGAGACCCAGTACTTC. Its translation: CASSFIGSETQYF.